These 20 T cell receptor beta chains were sequenced from one sample in a study of blood T cell repertoires in COVID-19. Clones were sequenced by immunoSEQ multiplex PCR, and TCRdb holds only the in-frame ones, with some missing. The sample yields roughly 60,000 clones, around 86% seen once. Sequences were obtained from peripheral blood. The receptors originated from a human donor with active COVID-19. The donor label of this sample is uncertain.

The J gene is TRBJ2-1, the V gene TRBV6-2 or TRBV6-3, with D uncertain. This CDR3 has 16 amino acids. V lost 1 base and J lost 0, with 10 bases in between. CDR1 and CDR2 (germline): MNHEY, SVGEGT. The CDR3 reads CASSYFRVSSYNEQFF. The CDR3 coding sequence is TGTGCCAGCAGTTACTTTCGGGTGAGCTCCTACAATGAGCAGTTCTTC.

This chain connects TRBV6-4 to TRBJ1-1, with 9 bases matching TRBD1. With 6 bases clipped from V and 4 bases from J, the junction kept 0 bases outside the gene matches. CDR1 is MRHNA, CDR2 SNTAGT, per germline. This CDR3 has 12 amino acids. The CDR3 DNA is TGTGCCAGCAGGGACAGGGGCACTGAAGCTTTCTTT. It codes for CASRDRGTEAFF.

The chain uses TRBV9 and TRBJ2-1; TRBD2 matches 15 bases. This CDR3 has 17 amino acids. The germline gives CDR1 SGDLS, CDR2 YYNGEE. Trimming removed 6 bases from V and 2 bases from J; junction bases left unmatched: 6. As DNA, the CDR3 is TGTGCCAGCACCCGGACTAGCGGGAGGGTAGCCTACAATGAGCAGTTCTTC. It encodes CASTRTSGRVAYNEQFF.

This sequence joins TRBV7-9 and TRBJ2-3; D perhaps matches TRBD1 (5 bases). The CDR3 consists of 14 residues. V dropped 4 bases and J dropped 1 base, with 9 bases sitting between them. Germline assignment: CDR1 SEHNR and CDR2 FQNEAQ (reference sequence). CDR3: CASSSLGGTDTQYF. CDR3 DNA sequence: TGTGCCAGCAGCTCCCTAGGGGGCACAGATACGCAGTATTTT.

This clone showed up just once. V gene TRBV29-1 combines with J gene TRBJ2-1, with 7 bases identical to TRBD1. The CDR3 covers 13 residues. The J segment lost 1 base and the V segment lost 8 bases, leaving 5 bases of the junction unmatched. CDR1 and CDR2 (germline): SQVTM, ANQGSEA. The CDR3 spells CSSGQESYNEQFF. For the CDR3, the DNA is TGCAGCTCAGGACAGGAATCCTACAATGAGCAGTTCTTC.

This clone showed up just a few times. The chain carries TRBV5-1 and TRBJ2-1; perhaps TRBD2 as D (5 bases). V lost 4 bases and J lost 4, with 9 bases in between. The CDR3 is made up of 13 amino acids. Germline values: CDR1 SGHRS, CDR2 YFSETQ. CDR3 loop: CASSEGPYNEQFF. The DNA of the CDR3 is TGCGCCAGCAGCGAGGGTCCTTACAATGAGCAGTTCTTC.

The chain recombines TRBV10-3 with TRBJ2-2; the match to TRBD2 covers 15 bases. With 6 bases clipped from V and 4 bases from J, the junction kept 6 bases outside the gene matches. Germline-derived CDR1 and CDR2 are ENHRY and SYGVKD. The CDR3 covers 17 residues. Here the CDR3 DNA reads TGTGCCATCAGCAGAAGGACTAGCGGGGGGGTCACCGGGGAGCTGTTTTTT. Its translation: CAISRRTSGGVTGELFF.

The chain combines TRBV5-1 with TRBJ1-2; 8 positions agree with TRBD1. CDR1 SGHRS and CDR2 YFSETQ come from the germline V gene. The V segment lost 4 bases and the J segment 7 bases; nucleotides outside the gene matches: 12. This CDR3 has 15 amino acids. CDR3 DNA: TGCGCCAGCAGCCCAGACAGGGGCGGGGTAGGTGGCTACACCTTC. It encodes CASSPDRGGVGGYTF.

The chain recombines TRBV28 with TRBJ1-5; D may be TRBD1 (5 bases). Germline assignment: CDR1 MDHEN and CDR2 SYDVKM. Trimming cost V 6 bases and J 5 bases, with 11 bases left between them. The length of the CDR3 is 13 residues. This CDR3 is CASRWGRDQPQHF. The CDR3, as DNA: TGTGCCAGCAGGTGGGGCAGGGATCAGCCCCAGCATTTT.

The rearrangement joins TRBV2 to TRBJ1-5; maybe TRBD1 (5 bases). CDR1 is SNHLY, CDR2 FYNNEI, per germline. The CDR3 has 13 residues. DNA for the CDR3: TGTGCGGGGGGAGGGTCGGAGTATCAGCCCCAGCATTTT. Translation: CAGGGSEYQPQHF.

This clone was observed once. The chain has TRBV6-5 and TRBJ2-5, with a weak D call TRBD2 (5 bases). The V end was cut by 4 bases, the J end by 3 bases, with 9 bases between. Germline lookup yields CDR1 MNHEY and CDR2 SVGAGI. The CDR3 loop spans 13 amino acids. The CDR3 here is CASSSDGEETQYF. The CDR3 DNA reads TGTGCCAGCAGTTCCGACGGGGAAGAGACCCAGTACTTC.

This chain links TRBV12-3 or TRBV12-4 with TRBJ2-2; possible D gene TRBD2, 7 bases. The CDR3 loop spans 11 amino acids. The CDR3 here is CAGGDTGELFF. In nucleotides, the CDR3 is TGTGCAGGGGGGGACACCGGGGAGCTGTTTTTT.

The chain couples TRBV27 to TRBJ2-2, with a weak D call TRBD1 (5 bases). Germline V gene lookup returns CDR1 MNHEY and CDR2 SMNVEV (reference sequence). Deletions cut 2 bases from V and 4 bases from J, with 11 bases between. The CDR3 is 15 amino acids. The CDR3 is CASSLNQGATGELFF. The CDR3 nucleotides read TGTGCCAGCAGTTTAAACCAGGGTGCCACCGGGGAGCTGTTTTTT.

V and J are TRBV19 and TRBJ2-5, with TRBD2 identical over 7 bases. CDR1 and CDR2 (germline): LNHDA, SQIVND (reference sequence). The CDR3 sequence is 16 residues long. J gave up 8 bases and V 3 bases, and 15 bases lay outside the gene matches. In nucleotides, the CDR3 is TGTGCCAGTAGTATGACCGGCTCGGGAGGTGATGACACCCAGTACTTC. Translation: CASSMTGSGGDDTQYF.

The genes are TRBV3-1 (or the pseudogene TRBV3-2) and TRBJ2-7, with a weak D call TRBD2 (6 bases). CDR1 is LGHDT, CDR2 YNNKEL, per germline (reference sequence). The CDR3 is 15 amino acids. V was cut by 3 bases and J by 7 bases, with 19 bases left in between. This chain's CDR3 is CASSQMTSGVGEQYF. The CDR3 DNA reads as TGTGCCAGCAGCCAGATGACTAGTGGTGTGGGGGAGCAGTACTTC.

The chain joins TRBV19 to TRBJ1-2; no firm D call. The CDR3 covers 13 residues. Germline V gene sequence: CDR1 LNHDA, CDR2 SQIVND (reference sequence). Trimming cost V 7 bases and J 8 bases, with 17 bases left between them. In DNA form, the CDR3 reads TGTGCCAGTACATTGGCCGAGGGTAGAGGCTACACCTTC. This encodes CASTLAEGRGYTF.

The genes are TRBV2 and TRBJ2-2; D is perhaps TRBD2 (6 bases). The CDR3 extends over 17 amino acids. Between the trimmed V and J ends, which lost 4 bases and 0 bases, there was a span of 15 bases. Germline V gives CDR1 SNHLY, CDR2 FYNNEI. This CDR3 is CASSVFSGFANTGELFF. In DNA form, the CDR3 reads TGTGCCAGCAGTGTGTTTAGCGGTTTCGCGAACACCGGGGAGCTGTTTTTT.

The chain carries TRBV5-4 and TRBJ1-1; TRBD1 might be the D (5 bases). CDR1 and CDR2 from the germline V gene are SGHNT and YYREEE (reference sequence). The V gene lost 0 bases and the J gene lost 1 base, with 7 bases spanning the gap. This CDR3 region has 14 residues. The CDR3 loop is CASSLVQANTEAFF. The CDR3 nucleotides read TGTGCCAGCAGCTTGGTACAGGCGAACACTGAAGCTTTCTTT.

This sequence joins TRBV18 and TRBJ2-3, with 8 bases aligning to TRBD1. CDR1 and CDR2 from the germline V gene are KGHSH and LQKENI. The CDR3 consists of 15 residues. J gave up 7 bases and V 0 bases, and 6 bases lay outside the gene matches. CDR3 nucleotides: TGTGCCAGCTCACCACCGGACAGGGTGGCACATACGCAGTATTTT. It is translated as CASSPPDRVAHTQYF.

The chain employs TRBV7-9 and TRBJ2-1, with D tentatively TRBD2 (6 bases). The CDR3 length is 14 residues. V was clipped by 5 bases and J by 9 bases, with 17 bases between them. Germline V gene lookup returns CDR1 SEHNR and CDR2 FQNEAQ (reference sequence). In DNA form, the CDR3 reads TGTGCCAGCAGCCCTCGACGGCGGGAATCTGAGCAGTTCTTC. Translating it yields CASSPRRRESEQFF.